The entry below gives a single TCR beta chain sequence along with its context. Its antigen is as yet unknown. Primers for the PCR totalled 60 Vbeta and 13 Jbeta. Profiling relied on immunoSEQ multiplex PCR, and the TCRdb table lists in-frame clones only, not all of them. This repertoire shows some 140,000 clones, over 75% found once; its top ten account for around 1.2%. This specimen comes from a study of cytomegalovirus exposure and HLA in healthy donors. CDR1 and CDR2 (germline): SGHDN, FVKESK. Trimming stripped 2 bases from V and 8 bases from J, with 15 bases between. The CDR3 runs to 15 residues. The study's findings and limits: Most TCR sequences were uncommon, yet certain public TCRs appeared in many donors. The study dropped some indistinguishable V segments, TRBV6-2 and TRBV6-3 among them. An analysis was carried out at a later point. It showed that HLA-associated TCR beta chains were more clonally expanded than equally common non-associated chains.

V gene TRBV14 combines with J gene TRBJ1-4, with unresolved D. The receptor was derived from a man in his fifties in good health and CMV-seronegative. The specimen was PBMCs. The CDR3 loop reads CASSQKRREGEKLFF. The DNA for the CDR3 is TGTGCCAGCAGCCAAAAGAGGCGGGAAGGGGAAAAACTGTTTTTT.